One and the same sample provided the 30 T cell receptor beta chains below, sequenced in a study of human T cells and chemical hapten exposure. Time point meaning: pre-sensitization, week 0. Stated treatment: therapeutic diphenylcyclopropenone sensitization with weekly scalp DPC. TCRdb independently ran MiXCR on the RACE reads; one entry per CDR3 protein. The sample has around 330,000 distinct CDR3 sequences, over 5% seen once. This specimen consisted of whole blood, obtained in connection with sensitization to the hapten diphenylcyclopropenone (DPC). These receptors all come from a woman younger than 35 with alopecia areata. Some clones in this sample may be carry-over from other donors' samples.

This clonotype was counted only a few times. The V call is TRBV10-3, the J call TRBJ2-7; D not certain. The CDR3 runs to 12 residues. Per the germline V gene, CDR1 is ENHRY and CDR2 is SYGVKD. V was trimmed by 6 bases and J by 2 bases, leaving 8 bases between them. CDR3 loop: CAISTDPYEQYF. CDR3 DNA: TGTGCCATCAGCACGGACCCCTACGAGCAGTACTTC.

This clonotype was found a few times. The chain links TRBV28 to TRBJ2-7; no definite D call. This CDR3 contains 13 residues. Germline V lookup: CDR1 MDHEN, CDR2 SYDVKM. Trimming shortened V by 3 bases and J by 6 bases, and 12 bases separated the two germline ends. This CDR3 reads CASSLGFSGEQYF. For the CDR3, the DNA is TGTGCCAGCAGTTTGGGTTTCTCCGGCGAGCAGTACTTC.

This chain joins TRBV28 and TRBJ1-4, with 9 bases fitting TRBD1. This CDR3 is 15 amino acids long. CDR1 is MDHEN, CDR2 SYDVKM, per germline. The trim removed 2 bases at V and 5 bases at J, leaving 3 bases unmatched. CDR3 DNA: TGTGCCAGCAGTTTAAACAGGGGGCTGAATGAAAAACTGTTTTTT. This encodes CASSLNRGLNEKLFF.

The chain recombines TRBV7-9 with TRBJ2-3, with D uncertain. Looked up from germline, CDR1 is SEHNR and CDR2 is FQNEAQ (reference sequence). The CDR3 consists of 14 residues. V was cut by 2 bases and J by 2 bases, with 8 bases left in between. The DNA of the CDR3 is TGTGCCAGCAGCTTATCGATCACCACAGATACGCAGTATTTT. Its translation: CASSLSITTDTQYF.

This clonotype showed up just a few times. CDR3 sequence: CASSYGGAHYNEQFF. CDR3 DNA: TGTGCCAGCAGTTATGGGGGGGCCCATTACAATGAGCAGTTCTTC. The chain links TRBV6-2 or TRBV6-3 to TRBJ2-1; perhaps TRBD2 as D (7 bases). Germline V gives CDR1 MNHEY, CDR2 SVGEGT. The V end lost 3 bases, the J end lost 4 bases, and 13 bases lay between the germline ends. The CDR3 runs to 15 residues.

This clonotype was counted at least ten times. The chain links TRBV6-2 or TRBV6-3 to TRBJ1-1; D possibly corresponds to TRBD1 (5 bases). Germline lookup yields CDR1 MNHEY and CDR2 SVGEGT. V was pared by 2 bases and J by 1 base, with 8 bases between. The CDR3 has 14 residues. DNA of the CDR3: TGTGCCAGCAGTTACGTGGGGCGGAACACTGAAGCTTTCTTT. Its translation is CASSYVGRNTEAFF.

The chain recombines TRBV12-3 or TRBV12-4 with TRBJ2-1; TRBD2 might be the D (7 bases). The CDR3 runs to 15 residues. V was pared by 1 base and J by 5 bases, with 12 bases between. DNA for the CDR3: TGTGCCAGCAGTTTAGACGGGGGGCCCAACAATGAGCAGTTCTTC. Translating gives CASSLDGGPNNEQFF.

This rearrangement joins TRBV4-3 to TRBJ1-1; no definite D call. The CDR3 consists of 15 residues. CDR1 is LGHNA, CDR2 YSLEER, per germline. V dropped 0 bases and J dropped 0 bases, with 8 bases sitting between them. The CDR3 loop is CASSQDLLMNTEAFF. The CDR3, as DNA: TGCGCCAGCAGCCAAGATCTACTGATGAACACTGAAGCTTTCTTT.

This clonotype was observed a handful of times. The rearrangement links TRBV27 to TRBJ2-1; D is uncertain. CDR3 length equals 14 residues. CDR1 and CDR2 (germline): MNHEY, SMNVEV (reference sequence). V dropped 5 bases and J dropped 6 bases, with 14 bases sitting between them. The CDR3 DNA reads TGTGCCAGCAGTCCCCGGGCCACGGTCAATGAGCAGTTCTTC. This encodes CASSPRATVNEQFF.

This clonotype appeared a few times. The gene calls are TRBV7-2 and TRBJ2-3; 7 positions match TRBD1. Germline V gene sequence: CDR1 SGHTA, CDR2 FQGNSA. The trim removed 1 base at V and 2 bases at J, leaving 6 bases unmatched. There are 16 residues in the CDR3. DNA of the CDR3: TGTGCCAGCAGCTTAGTTCCAGGGGGACCCACAGATACGCAGTATTTT. Its protein product is CASSLVPGGPTDTQYF.

This clonotype has at least ten counts. The V and J genes are TRBV7-2 and TRBJ1-2; unclear D gene. The CDR3 is 12 residues long. Germline V lookup: CDR1 SGHTA, CDR2 FQGNSA. Deletions cut 3 bases from V and 2 bases from J, with 4 bases between. The CDR3: CASSFRNYGYTF. The CDR3 bases are TGTGCCAGCAGCTTCCGGAACTATGGCTACACCTTC.

The J gene is TRBJ2-7, the V gene TRBV10-3; TRBD2 agrees at 10 bases. CDR1 ENHRY and CDR2 SYGVKD come from the germline V gene. There are 14 residues in the CDR3. Trimming removed 4 bases from V and 3 bases from J; junction bases left unmatched: 3. The CDR3 here is CAISGSSGGYEQYF. As DNA, the CDR3 is TGTGCCATCAGTGGTTCTAGCGGGGGCTACGAGCAGTACTTC.

This clonotype is termed medium-sized. V usage is TRBV6-2 or TRBV6-3 and J usage is TRBJ2-6; maybe TRBD2 (6 bases). The CDR3 runs to 22 residues. Germline V CDR1 and CDR2: MNHEY, SVGEGT. Trimming removed 5 bases from V and 0 bases from J, with 29 bases in between. DNA of the CDR3: TGTGCCAGCAGTACTAGATGGGAGGCATGGCTTCCGTCAAACTCTGGGGCCAACGTCCTGACTTTC. Its translation is CASSTRWEAWLPSNSGANVLTF.

V and J are TRBV2 and TRBJ1-1; D unresolved. V lost 4 bases, J lost 1 base, and 16 bases lay in between. Germline V gives CDR1 SNHLY, CDR2 FYNNEI. The CDR3 sequence is 16 residues long. CDR3 nucleotide sequence: TGTGCCAGCAGTGGGCTGGGAGGGTTCAAGAACACTGAAGCTTTCTTT. Its protein product is CASSGLGGFKNTEAFF.

The table lists this clonotype with a few counts. This sequence joins TRBV27 and TRBJ1-1; 7 bases are shared with TRBD1. V lost 6 bases and J lost 3; bases outside the gene matches: 16. Germline-derived CDR1 and CDR2 are MNHEY and SMNVEV (reference sequence). The CDR3 runs 17 residues. CDR3 region: CASSSRQGYPPDTEAFF. CDR3 DNA: TGTGCCAGCAGCTCAAGACAGGGCTATCCCCCCGACACTGAAGCTTTCTTT.

This clonotype has a handful of counts. The chain couples TRBV6-2 or TRBV6-3 to TRBJ2-4; D remains ambiguous. V was clipped by 2 bases and J by 2 bases, with 10 bases between them. The CDR3 runs 15 residues. Germline CDR1 is MNHEY and CDR2 is SVGEGT. The CDR3 nucleotides are TGTGCCAGCAGTTACCATCAGGAGTCCAAAAACATTCAGTACTTC. As protein: CASSYHQESKNIQYF.

This clonotype appeared a few times. J is TRBJ1-2 and V is TRBV6-2 or TRBV6-3; 7 bases are a match to TRBD1. The CDR3 is 14 amino acids. V shed 7 bases and J 3 bases; nucleotides not matched to a gene: 8. Per germline, CDR1 MNHEY and CDR2 SVGEGT. CDR3 DNA sequence: TGTGCCAGCAACATTCGGGGGACAGACTATGGCTACACCTTC. This gives the protein CASNIRGTDYGYTF.

The genes are TRBV5-4 and TRBJ2-2; TRBD2 aligns across 12 bases. CDR3 length: 16 residues. The J segment lost 4 bases and the V segment lost 4 bases, leaving 5 bases of the junction unmatched. Germline V gives CDR1 SGHNT, CDR2 YYREEE (reference sequence). The CDR3 sequence is CASSVTSGGTTGELFF. The CDR3 DNA follows: TGTGCCAGCAGCGTGACTAGCGGGGGAACCACCGGGGAGCTGTTTTTT.

V usage is TRBV19 and J usage is TRBJ2-1, with no clear D. The CDR3 extends over 15 amino acids. CDR1 and CDR2 from the germline V gene are LNHDA and SQIVND (reference sequence). V was trimmed by 5 bases and J by 1 base, leaving 12 bases between them. CDR3 bases: TGTGCCAGTAGTGCACGGACGGCATCCTACAATGAGCAGTTCTTC. Encoded protein: CASSARTASYNEQFF.

This clonotype was seen more than once but under ten times. This rearrangement joins TRBV5-6 to TRBJ2-3; 7 nucleotides align to TRBD2. The CDR3 contains 15 residues. CDR1 is SGHDT, CDR2 YYEEEE, per germline. Trimming removed 5 bases from V and 0 bases from J; junction bases left unmatched: 6. CDR3 residues: CASREAGISTDTQYF. Written as DNA, the CDR3 is TGTGCCAGCAGGGAAGCGGGGATTAGCACAGATACGCAGTATTTT.

This clonotype was counted only a few times. The chain links TRBV2 to TRBJ1-4; D gene ambiguous. From germline, CDR1 is SNHLY and CDR2 FYNNEI. The CDR3 covers 15 residues. Trimming stripped 7 bases from V and 10 bases from J, with 22 bases between. CDR3 nucleotides: TGTGCCAGCACCCAAGAAGGCTCGCTCCCGGCAAAACTGTTTTTT. Protein product: CASTQEGSLPAKLFF.

In this sample, this clonotype turned up many times. V is TRBV12-3 or TRBV12-4 and J is TRBJ2-1; 9 bases fit TRBD2. This CDR3 comprises 14 residues. The J segment lost 9 bases and the V segment lost 7 bases, leaving 10 bases of the junction unmatched. CDR3 in amino acids: CASNFGGGASEQFF. The CDR3 DNA sequence: TGTGCCAGCAATTTCGGCGGGGGGGCTTCTGAGCAGTTCTTC.

The chain combines TRBV20-1 with TRBJ2-3; 9 positions agree with TRBD2. In germline, CDR1 is DFQATT, CDR2 SNEGSKA (reference sequence). This CDR3 has 15 amino acids. V was pared by 2 bases and J by 7 bases, with 10 bases of the junction left unmatched. This chain's CDR3 is CSARPTVAGVHTQYF. Written as DNA, the CDR3 is TGCAGTGCTAGACCCACAGTAGCGGGGGTGCATACGCAGTATTTT.

Worth noting for this clonotype: Being one base from a much bigger clone, this may be a read error. The chain links TRBV7-9 to TRBJ2-2, with 9 bases lining up with TRBD2. Germline CDR1 is SEHNR and CDR2 is FQNEAQ (reference sequence). The CDR3 loop spans 17 amino acids. Here the CDR3 reads CASSSRSGGTNTGELYF. The CDR3 DNA is TGTGCCAGCAGCTCCCGGAGCGGGGGGACCAACACCGGGGAGCTGTATTTT.

For this clonotype: A much larger clone lies one base from this, so it may be a read error. The CDR3 DNA reads as TGTGCCAGCAGCTTCCGACAGGTAGAGACCCAGAACTTC. Translating gives CASSFRQVETQNF. The genes are TRBV7-6 and TRBJ2-5, with D possibly TRBD1 on 6 matching bases. CDR1 SGHVS and CDR2 FNYEAQ come from the germline V gene. This CDR3 region has 13 residues.

On this clonotype: The junction does not match germline at one end; this may be a read error. This CDR3 reads CASSLPPGTGPLYSNQPQHF. In nucleotides, the CDR3 is TGTGCTAGCAGCTTACCCCCCGGGACAGGTCCCCTCTATAGCAATCAGCCCCAGCATTTT. The V call is TRBV7-7, the J call TRBJ1-5; 8 nucleotides match TRBD1. The germline V gene encodes CDR1 SSHAT and CDR2 FNYEAQ (reference sequence). The CDR3 extends over 20 amino acids.

This sequence joins TRBV19 and TRBJ2-1, with D perhaps assigned TRBD1 or TRBD2 (6 bases each). Germline CDR1 LNHDA, CDR2 SQIVND (reference sequence). With 7 bases removed from V and 6 bases from J, the gap between germline ends came to 13 bases. The CDR3 contains 13 residues. The CDR3 is CASIGGLRNEQFF. For the CDR3, the DNA is TGTGCCAGTATAGGGGGGCTCCGCAATGAGCAGTTCTTC.

A few counts support this clonotype. The gene calls are TRBV12-3 or TRBV12-4 and TRBJ2-1; 7 bases map to TRBD1. V lost 5 bases and J lost 5; bases outside the gene matches: 6. CDR3 length: 14 amino acids. The CDR3 protein is CASSPRDRNNEQFF. The CDR3 region has the DNA TGTGCCAGCAGTCCCCGGGACAGAAACAATGAGCAGTTCTTC.

The chain is built from TRBV20-1 and TRBJ2-1; 8 nucleotides match TRBD2. The V and J ends lost 5 bases and 6 bases, in that order; junction bases with no gene match: 15. The germline V gene has CDR1 DFQATT and CDR2 SNEGSKA (reference sequence). The CDR3 totals 16 residues. Here the CDR3 DNA reads TGCAGTGCTTATCTCCCCCATGAGCGGGGGATCAATGAGCAGTTCTTC. It specifies CSAYLPHERGINEQFF.

This clonotype has only a few counts. The CDR3 is CASSVRPREDSSDTQYF. CDR3 DNA: TGTGCCAGCAGCGTACGGCCCAGGGAAGATTCGTCGGATACGCAGTATTTT. The rearrangement uses TRBV9 and TRBJ2-3; maybe TRBD1 (5 bases). V was trimmed by 1 base and J by 6 bases, leaving 21 bases between them. The CDR3 is 17 residues long. Germline V gene sequence: CDR1 SGDLS, CDR2 YYNGEE.